These 19 T cell receptor beta chains were sequenced from one sample in a study of blood T cell repertoires in COVID-19. TCRdb's copy holds only in-frame clones and misses some; the assay was immunoSEQ multiplex PCR. The table includes 150,000 or so clones, 84% detected once. Sequencing was performed on peripheral blood. All receptors come from a woman aged 45-65 years in a cohort sampled during active or convalescent COVID-19.

This clone has just one count. The CDR3 loop reads CAIRGDGELFF. As DNA, the CDR3 is TGTGCCATCCGGGGGGACGGGGAGCTGTTTTTT. The J gene is TRBJ2-2, the V gene TRBV12-3 or TRBV12-4, with 7 positions matching TRBD2. J was trimmed by 7 bases and V by 10 bases; bases with no gene match: 3. The length of the CDR3 is 11 residues.

CDR3 bases: TGCGCCAGCAGCCAAGATTTGCCAGGGGGGACCTATAATTCACCCCTCCACTTT. Encoded protein: CASSQDLPGGTYNSPLHF. The V and J genes are TRBV4-1 and TRBJ1-6, with 7 bases lining up with TRBD1. V shed 0 bases, J shed 2 bases, and the junction held 7 bases outside the gene matches. This CDR3 comprises 18 residues. CDR1 and CDR2 from the germline V gene are MGHRA and YSYEKL.

The gene calls are TRBV30 and TRBJ2-7; 7 bases agree with TRBD1. In germline, CDR1 is GTSNPN, CDR2 SVGIG (reference sequence). V dropped 3 bases and J dropped 5; count of bases not matched to a gene: 10. The CDR3 spans 14 residues. The CDR3 is CAWRTGQLRNEQYF. Here the CDR3 DNA reads TGTGCCTGGAGAACGGGACAGCTACGGAACGAGCAGTACTTC.

Regarding this clone: Additional DNA sequences in this sample encode the identical CDR3. This rearrangement joins TRBV6-5 to TRBJ1-5; the D gene is possibly TRBD1 (6 bases). The germline V gene has CDR1 MNHEY and CDR2 SVGAGI. The V end lost 0 bases, the J end lost 5 bases, and 11 bases lay between the germline ends. This CDR3 is 15 amino acids long. The CDR3 is CASSYSATGDQPQHF. The DNA of the CDR3 is TGTGCCAGCAGTTACTCGGCGACAGGAGATCAGCCCCAGCATTTT.

The CDR3 coding sequence is TGCGCCAGCAGCCAAGATCGGGCAGGGGCATACACTGAAGCTTTCTTT. Protein product: CASSQDRAGAYTEAFF. This sequence joins TRBV4-3 and TRBJ1-1, with TRBD1 as a possible D gene (6 bases). This CDR3 region has 16 residues. Germline values: CDR1 LGHNA, CDR2 YSLEER. Trimming removed 0 bases from V and 3 bases from J, with 14 bases in between.

The chain links TRBV7-2 to TRBJ2-7; 14 nucleotides agree with TRBD2. This CDR3 spans 15 amino acids. The junction had 3 bases not matched to a gene; V was cut back by 1 base and J by 7 bases. The germline CDR1 and CDR2 sequences are SGHTA and FQGNSA. The CDR3 nucleotides read TGTGCCAGCAGCTTAGGGACTAGCGGGGGGAGGGAGCAGTACTTC. This gives the protein CASSLGTSGGREQYF.

J is TRBJ1-2 and V is TRBV12-3 or TRBV12-4; a possible D gene is TRBD1 (5 bases). V dropped 7 bases and J dropped 8 bases, with 17 bases sitting between them. This CDR3 region has 13 residues. The CDR3 DNA sequence: TGTGCCAGCACCGACAGTGGCTTAGTGGGCTACACCTTC. This codes for CASTDSGLVGYTF.

The rearrangement links TRBV6-2 or TRBV6-3 to TRBJ2-1; 7 bases align to TRBD2. CDR1 MNHEY and CDR2 SVGEGT come from the germline V gene. The J segment lost 0 bases and the V segment lost 6 bases, leaving 2 bases of the junction unmatched. This CDR3 comprises 14 residues. The CDR3 nucleotides read TGTGCCAGCAGCGGGGGGAGCTCCTACAATGAGCAGTTCTTC. Its protein product is CASSGGSSYNEQFF.

This clone occurred once. As DNA, the CDR3 is TGTGCCAGCAGCCGGTCGCTAGCAGATACGCAGTATTTT. Its protein product is CASSRSLADTQYF. This sequence joins TRBV6-5 and TRBJ2-3, with D unresolved. Germline CDR1 reads MNHEY; CDR2 reads SVGAGI. The CDR3 totals 13 residues. V lost 6 bases, J lost 4 bases, and 11 bases lay in between.

J is TRBJ2-5 and V is TRBV7-6, with TRBD2 matching over 15 bases. Germline V gene lookup returns CDR1 SGHVS and CDR2 FNYEAQ. The CDR3 totals 18 residues. The trim removed 2 bases at V and 3 bases at J, leaving 7 bases unmatched. CDR3 amino acids: CASSLSARTSGGEETQYF. CDR3 nucleotide sequence: TGTGCCAGCAGCTTATCTGCTAGGACTAGCGGGGGGGAAGAGACCCAGTACTTC.

The J gene is TRBJ2-4, the V gene TRBV18, with 9 bases fitting TRBD2. Germline CDR1 and CDR2: KGHSH and LQKENI. CDR3 length equals 16 residues. Losses at the gene ends were 2 bases for V and 7 bases for J; bases not matched to a gene: 9. This chain's CDR3 is CASSPAGTSRSNIQYF. CDR3 nucleotides: TGTGCCAGCTCACCAGCTGGGACTAGCCGCTCGAACATTCAGTACTTC.

The chain couples TRBV4-3 to TRBJ2-7; D is perhaps TRBD2 (5 bases). The V and J ends lost 4 bases and 5 bases respectively, with 15 bases between them. Germline V gene data show CDR1 as LGHNA and CDR2 as YSLEER. The CDR3 length is 14 residues. The CDR3 loop reads CASSPGLSRNEQYF. The CDR3 DNA reads as TGCGCCAGCAGCCCAGGACTTTCGCGGAACGAGCAGTACTTC.

A few counts support this clone. CDR3 in DNA: TGCAGCGTCCGGGACAGAAAAACGAACACTGAAGCTTTCTTT. This encodes CSVRDRKTNTEAFF. This rearrangement joins TRBV29-1 to TRBJ1-1; 7 nucleotides match TRBD1. CDR3 length equals 14 residues. The germline V gene has CDR1 SQVTM and CDR2 ANQGSEA. V dropped 6 bases and J dropped 1; count of bases not matched to a gene: 8.

To note about this clone: This sample also contains other DNA sequences that code for the same CDR3. The chain carries TRBV5-4 and TRBJ2-1; a possible D gene is TRBD2 (7 bases). V was shortened by 2 bases and J by 1 base, with 13 bases between the two germline ends. The germline V gene has CDR1 SGHNT and CDR2 YYREEE (reference sequence). CDR3 length: 16 residues. The CDR3 bases are TGTGCCAGCAGCTTAGGGGGGGTAAAGTCCTACAATGAGCAGTTCTTC. Translated: CASSLGGVKSYNEQFF.

The chain combines TRBV2 with TRBJ1-2; TRBD1 is a possible D gene (5 bases). CDR3 length equals 14 residues. Germline values: CDR1 SNHLY, CDR2 FYNNEI. V lost 1 base, J lost 6 bases, and 12 bases lay in between. CDR3 in amino acids: CASSEVGAGNGYTF. The CDR3 nucleotides read TGTGCCAGCAGTGAAGTAGGCGCAGGGAATGGCTACACCTTC.

A single count supports this clone. Other DNA sequences from this sample encode an identical CDR3 as well. V and J are TRBV12-3 or TRBV12-4 and TRBJ1-2, with unresolved D. There are 12 residues in the CDR3. Trimming took 1 base from V and 4 from J, leaving 4 bases between them. The CDR3 DNA reads as TGTGCCAGCAGTTTAGACTCCTATGGCTACACCTTC. Translated, it gives CASSLDSYGYTF.

CDR3 loop: CASSVGTGIRLDTEAFF. CDR3 coding DNA: TGTGCCAGCAGCGTAGGGACAGGGATACGATTAGACACTGAAGCTTTCTTT. The gene calls are TRBV9 and TRBJ1-1; 8 bases are shared with TRBD1. Germline V lookup: CDR1 SGDLS, CDR2 YYNGEE. J was trimmed by 3 bases and V by 0 bases; bases with no gene match: 10. CDR3 length: 17 amino acids.

The CDR3 loop is CASSPSSGANNEQFF. For the CDR3, the DNA is TGCGCCAGCAGCCCATCTAGCGGGGCTAACAATGAGCAGTTCTTC. The rearrangement joins TRBV5-1 to TRBJ2-1; 9 bases agree with TRBD2. In germline, CDR1 is SGHRS, CDR2 YFSETQ. V lost 4 bases, J lost 5 bases, and 7 bases stayed unmatched. The CDR3 runs 15 residues.

Only a few counts were recorded for this clone. The chain recombines TRBV5-4 with TRBJ1-1, with unresolved D. Per germline, CDR1 SGHNT and CDR2 YYREEE (reference sequence). The length of the CDR3 is 12 residues. The V end lost 5 bases, the J end lost 3 bases, and 8 bases lay between the germline ends. The CDR3 DNA reads TGTGCCAGCAGGACTTTATACACTGAAGCTTTCTTT. Translated, it gives CASRTLYTEAFF.